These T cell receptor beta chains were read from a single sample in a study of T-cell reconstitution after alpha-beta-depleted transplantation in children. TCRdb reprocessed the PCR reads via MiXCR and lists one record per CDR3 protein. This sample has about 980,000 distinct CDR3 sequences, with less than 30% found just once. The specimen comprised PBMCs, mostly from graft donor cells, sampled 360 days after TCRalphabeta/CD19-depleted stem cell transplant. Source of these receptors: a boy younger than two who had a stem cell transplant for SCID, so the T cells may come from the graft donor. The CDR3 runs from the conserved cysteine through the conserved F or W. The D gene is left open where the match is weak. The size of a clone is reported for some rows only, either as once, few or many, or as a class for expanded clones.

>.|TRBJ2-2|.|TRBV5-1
TGCGCCAGCAGCTTCGGGGACACGAACACCGGGGAGCTGTTTTTT
CASSFGDTNTGELFF
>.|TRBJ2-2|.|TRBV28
TGTGCCAGCAGTTGGGCCACCGGGGAGCTGTTTTTT
CASSWATGELFF
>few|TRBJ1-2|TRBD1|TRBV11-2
TGTGCCAGCAGCTTACGAGGGGGCGTCACCTTTAATTATGGCTACACCTTC
CASSLRGGVTFNYGYTF
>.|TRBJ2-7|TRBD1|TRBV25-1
TGTGCCAGCAGTGAGGGGACAGGGGCTAAAGTAAGGGACTACGAGCAGTACTTC
CASSEGTGAKVRDYEQYF
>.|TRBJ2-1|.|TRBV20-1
TGCAGTGCTAGCAATAGCGGCGACAATGAGCAGTTCTTC
CSASNSGDNEQFF
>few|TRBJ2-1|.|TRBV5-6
TGTGCCAGCAGCTTATCACAATTTGGGGAGCAGTTCTTC
CASSLSQFGEQFF
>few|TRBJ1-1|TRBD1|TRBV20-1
TGCAGTGCTACCGGGGACAGCCTTAGGGGCACTGAAGCTTTCTTT
CSATGDSLRGTEAFF
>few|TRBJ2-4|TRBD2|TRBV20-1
TGCAGTGCTAGATATGGACTAGCGGGGGGGCAGGTGGGGGCCAAAAACATTCAGTACTTC
CSARYGLAGGQVGAKNIQYF
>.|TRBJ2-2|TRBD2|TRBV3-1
TGTGCCACCAGGCGGCAGGGGAGTAGCGGGGGCTCGAACACCGGGGAGCTGTTTTTT
CATRRQGSSGGSNTGELFF
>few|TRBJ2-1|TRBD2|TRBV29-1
TGCAGCGCCCCGGGACTAGCGATCTACAATGAGCAGTTCTTC
CSAPGLAIYNEQFF
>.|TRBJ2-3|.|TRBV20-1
TGCAGTGCTCCCTTGGGAAACTACGGAGGTAGCACAGATACGCAGTATTTT
CSAPLGNYGGSTDTQYF
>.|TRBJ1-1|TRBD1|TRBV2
TGTGCCAGCAGGGAGACAGGGATGAACACTGAAGCTTTCTTT
CASRETGMNTEAFF
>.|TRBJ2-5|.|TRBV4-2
TGTGCCAGCAGCCAAGTGGAAGGGGCTGTACGGGAGACCCAGTACTTC
CASSQVEGAVRETQYF
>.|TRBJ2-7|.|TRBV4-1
TGCGCCAGCAGCCAAGATGTGTCGGCTCAGCTAAACTTC
CASSQDVSAQLNF
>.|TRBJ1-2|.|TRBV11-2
TGTGCCAGCAGCCTCTCCCCAACGGACTATGGCTACACCTTC
CASSLSPTDYGYTF
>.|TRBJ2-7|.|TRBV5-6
TGTGCCAGCAGCCTCGGGACCGTCTTTTCCTACGAGCAGTACTTC
CASSLGTVFSYEQYF
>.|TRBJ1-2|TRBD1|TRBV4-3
TGCGCCAGCAGCCAAGCTGGACAGGGCGTCTATGGCTACACCTTC
CASSQAGQGVYGYTF
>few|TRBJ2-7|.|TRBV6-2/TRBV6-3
TGTGCCAGCAGTTACAAAGCCTCGCGGCTAATTTCCTACGAGCAGTACTTC
CASSYKASRLISYEQYF
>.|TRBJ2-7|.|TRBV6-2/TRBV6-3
TGTGCCAGCAGCAGGGACTTTTTCTCCTACGAGCAGTACTTC
CASSRDFFSYEQYF
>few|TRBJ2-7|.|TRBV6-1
TGTGCCAGCAGCCCGACGGCGGCAAACTACGAGCAGTACTTC
CASSPTAANYEQYF
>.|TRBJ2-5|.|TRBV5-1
TGCGCCAGCAGCTTATCCCCTAGCTTCCTAGGAGAGACCCAGTACTTC
CASSLSPSFLGETQYF
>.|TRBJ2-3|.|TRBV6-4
TGTGCCAGCAGCGTCTCCAGAGCGGGTACGCAGTATTTT
CASSVSRAGTQYF
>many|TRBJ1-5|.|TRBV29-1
TGCAGCGTTGGTTGGGGGAATCAGCCCCAGCATTTT
CSVGWGNQPQHF
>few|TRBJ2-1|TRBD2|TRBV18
TGTGCCAGCTCACCACAGCTAAGCGGGGGGGCCGATGAGCAGTTCTTC
CASSPQLSGGADEQFF
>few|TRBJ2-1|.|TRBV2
TGTGCCAGCAGATTAGACGTCCCTAGCGTCCCCTACAATGAGCAGTTCTTC
CASRLDVPSVPYNEQFF
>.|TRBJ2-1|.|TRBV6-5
TGTGCCAGCAGTTACTTGGCAGGGGTGGCCAATGAGCAGTTCTTC
CASSYLAGVANEQFF
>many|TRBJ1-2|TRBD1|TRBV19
TGTGCCAGTAGTGCCAGGGGGAATATATATGGCTACACCTTC
CASSARGNIYGYTF
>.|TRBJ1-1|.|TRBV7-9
TGTGCCAGCAGCTTAGTTTGGGGAGACACTGAAGCTTTCTTT
CASSLVWGDTEAFF
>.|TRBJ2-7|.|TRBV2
TGTGCCAGCAGTGAAGAGATCTACGAGCAGTACTTC
CASSEEIYEQYF
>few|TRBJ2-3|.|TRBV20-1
TGCAGTGCTAGCCCCCCAGCGCCAGATACGCAGTATTTT
CSASPPAPDTQYF
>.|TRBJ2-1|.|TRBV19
TGTGCCAGTAGTATAGGGCAGGGGTACAATGAGCAGTTCTTC
CASSIGQGYNEQFF
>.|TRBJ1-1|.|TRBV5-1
TGCGCCAGCAGCTTGGGGGGGGCACACACTGAAGCTTTCTTT
CASSLGGAHTEAFF
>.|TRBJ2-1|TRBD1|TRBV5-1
TGCGCCAGCAGGGGACAGGGGGCGCGCAGTGAGCAGTTCTTC
CASRGQGARSEQFF
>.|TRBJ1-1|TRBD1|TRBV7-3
TGTGCCAGCAGCCCAGGGGGCGGCATGAACATTGAAGCTTTCTTT
CASSPGGGMNIEAFF
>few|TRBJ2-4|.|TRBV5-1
TGCGCCAGCAGCCCACTTGGACTGAGGCGGGACAACATTCAGTACTTC
CASSPLGLRRDNIQYF
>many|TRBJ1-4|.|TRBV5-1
TGCGCCAGCAGCTTGGCCGGAAGAAATGAAAAACTGTTTTTT
CASSLAGRNEKLFF
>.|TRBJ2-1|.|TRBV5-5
TGTGCCAGCAGCTTGGTCCACAGTGTCTCAGACCCTAACAATGAGCAGTTCTTC
CASSLVHSVSDPNNEQFF
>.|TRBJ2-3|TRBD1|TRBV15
TGTGCCACCAGCAACAAGGACAGGGGAGAGGATACGCAGTATTTT
CATSNKDRGEDTQYF
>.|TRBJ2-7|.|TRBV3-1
TGTGCCAGCAGCGATGAATCTCCGGGGCGGCAGTACTTC
CASSDESPGRQYF
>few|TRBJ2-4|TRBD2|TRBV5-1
TGCGCCAGCAGCTTGTTGCCTAGCGGGGGGAAGGCCAAAAACATTCAGTACTTC
CASSLLPSGGKAKNIQYF
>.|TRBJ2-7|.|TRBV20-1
TGCAGTGCTAGTTTACAGGCTGCCTCCTACGAGCAGTACTTC
CSASLQAASYEQYF
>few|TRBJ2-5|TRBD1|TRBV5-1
TGCGCCAGCAGCTTGGTCGGACAGGGGGTAGGAGAGACCCAGTACTTC
CASSLVGQGVGETQYF
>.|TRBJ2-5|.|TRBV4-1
TGCGCCAGCAGCCAAGGACGGCAGGGGAGGAAGCAAGAGACCCAGTACTTC
CASSQGRQGRKQETQYF
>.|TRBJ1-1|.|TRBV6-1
TGTGCCAGCAATAGAGGGGGGGGCACTGAAGCTTTCTTT
CASNRGGGTEAFF
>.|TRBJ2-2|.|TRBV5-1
TGCGCCAGCAGCTCCCTTTTGGACCACCTAATGGGGGAGCTGTTTTTT
CASSSLLDHLMGELFF
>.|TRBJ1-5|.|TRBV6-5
TGTGCCAGCAGTTACTCCCACCCTGGGAGCAATCAGCCCCAGCATTTT
CASSYSHPGSNQPQHF